These 8 T cell receptor beta chains originate from one sample sequenced in a study of CD8 T cells in ankylosing spondylitis. Points from the study as a whole: Blood of patients with ankylosing spondylitis appeared to be characterized by a TCR beta motif of several highly homologous variants.

TCRdb itself ran the 5' RACE reads through MiXCR, one entry per CDR3 protein. Among 450,000 to 550,000 distinct CDR3 sequences listed, approximately 5.3% were seen once. These TCRs' antigens remain unknown. Sequenced: blood, either unsorted or a sorted T cell fraction (not recorded which). The receptors shown here come from a male donor with ankylosing spondylitis.

This clonotype has a count of ten or more. The chain employs TRBV2 and TRBJ2-3, with TRBD2 matching over 11 bases. Per the germline V gene, CDR1 is SNHLY and CDR2 is FYNNEI. The CDR3 has 20 residues. V shed 4 bases, J shed 0 bases, and the junction held 15 bases outside the gene matches. The CDR3 spells CASSGDRLAGTRRSTDTQYF. The CDR3 coding sequence is TGTGCCAGCAGTGGGGATAGACTAGCGGGAACCCGCCGGAGCACAGATACGCAGTATTTT.

This clonotype was counted ten times or more. The chain joins TRBV4-1 to TRBJ2-1; D gene unclear. The CDR3 length is 14 residues. Germline CDR1 MGHRA, CDR2 YSYEKL. V was shortened by 5 bases and J by 6 bases, with 14 bases between the two germline ends. The CDR3 coding sequence is TGCGCCAGCAGCGTGCCCGGTCGTGGCAATGAGCAGTTCTTC. It translates to CASSVPGRGNEQFF.

This clonotype has a count of ten or more. The rearrangement joins TRBV20-1 to TRBJ2-1; 10 nucleotides match TRBD1. The V and J ends lost 5 bases and 8 bases, in that order; junction bases with no gene match: 9. The germline V gene encodes CDR1 DFQATT and CDR2 SNEGSKA (reference sequence). There are 14 residues in the CDR3. Written as DNA, the CDR3 is TGCAGTGCTCCCCGGGACAGGGGTGTCTATGAGCAGTTCTTC. Protein: CSAPRDRGVYEQFF.

This clonotype was detected many times. The chain employs TRBV27 and TRBJ1-1; no definite D call. V was trimmed by 7 bases and J by 3 bases, leaving 18 bases between them. CDR3 size: 15 residues. Germline CDR1 and CDR2: MNHEY and SMNVEV (reference sequence). The CDR3 DNA reads TGTGCCAGCACTCGGGTTTTGGACGGACACACTGAAGCTTTCTTT. It codes for CASTRVLDGHTEAFF.

This clonotype showed up many times. This chain links TRBV14 with TRBJ2-5; weak D call: TRBD2 (5 bases). Germline V gene lookup returns CDR1 SGHDN and CDR2 FVKESK. CDR3 length: 14 amino acids. Trimming took 3 bases from V and 3 from J, leaving 11 bases between them. The CDR3 loop is CASSHWTVKETQYF. The CDR3, as DNA: TGTGCCAGCAGCCACTGGACTGTAAAAGAGACCCAGTACTTC.

A single count supports this clonotype. The J gene is TRBJ2-1, the V gene TRBV11-2; 9 bases agree with TRBD2. CDR1 and CDR2 (germline): SGHAT, FQNNGV. This CDR3 has 16 amino acids. With 5 bases clipped from V and 4 bases from J, the junction kept 9 bases outside the gene matches. Here the CDR3 reads CASSQTPTSGYNEQFF. DNA for the CDR3: TGTGCCAGCAGCCAGACCCCGACTAGCGGATACAATGAGCAGTTCTTC.

This clonotype came up a few times. The gene calls are TRBV6-5 and TRBJ2-3; D is possibly TRBD1 (5 bases). Between the trimmed V and J ends, which lost 2 bases and 2 bases, there was a span of 14 bases. Germline V gives CDR1 MNHEY, CDR2 SVGAGI. This CDR3 spans 16 amino acids. As DNA, the CDR3 is TGTGCCAGCAGTTACAAGTTTGGGGCGTCCACAGATACGCAGTATTTT. Protein: CASSYKFGASTDTQYF.

This clonotype has a count of ten or more. The rearrangement joins TRBV20-1 to TRBJ2-1; 7 bases map to TRBD2. Germline values: CDR1 DFQATT, CDR2 SNEGSKA (reference sequence). This CDR3 is 14 amino acids long. Losses at the gene ends were 1 base for V and 5 bases for J; bases not matched to a gene: 5. Written as DNA, the CDR3 is TGCAGTGCTAGAGCGGCTAGCGGAAACAATGAGCAGTTCTTC. It is translated as CSARAASGNNEQFF.